Listed here are 10 T cell receptor beta chains from one sample, sequenced in a study of T-cell memory formation after mild COVID-19 listed by TCRdb under 2021. Library prep was done by 5' RACE. The instrument given in TCRdb is Illumina NovaSeq 6000. Using fastp trimming at Q25 and MiXCR clonotype assembly, TCRdb reanalyzed the public sequencing data and kept in-frame beta chains. Each CDR3 protein gets just one entry, which takes the most common genes and DNA from the rows behind it. The sample table records hundreds of thousands of distinct CDR3 sequences; around 20% of these occur just once. The top ten clones comprise approximately 12% of the sample. The sample taken for sequencing was PBMCs or a T cell subset sorted from them (not recorded which). The receptors come from an adult woman who had mild COVID-19 (a few samples of this study predate the infection). The sample titles of this study are shuffled in the database, so cell type and time point are left out; the donor was told from shared clones.

The J gene is TRBJ2-1, the V gene TRBV2; D not certain. CDR1 and CDR2 (germline): SNHLY, FYNNEI. This CDR3 contains 14 residues. Trimming stripped 8 bases from V and 0 bases from J, with 11 bases between. In DNA form, the CDR3 reads TGTGCCAGCGTCATGGTTAGCTCCTACAATGAGCAGTTCTTC. Amino acids: CASVMVSSYNEQFF.

This chain links TRBV20-1 with TRBJ1-2; possibly TRBD1 for D (5 bases). Germline values: CDR1 DFQATT, CDR2 SNEGSKA (reference sequence). The CDR3 has 12 amino acids. V lost 3 bases to trimming and J lost 8 bases, with 13 bases between them. The CDR3 nucleotides are TGCAGTGCTAGCACCCTCGGGGACGGCTACACCTTC. Its protein product is CSASTLGDGYTF.

The gene calls are TRBV4-1 and TRBJ2-7; unclear D gene. V lost 0 bases and J 9 bases, leaving 15 bases between the germline ends. Germline CDR1 MGHRA, CDR2 YSYEKL. The CDR3 contains 14 residues. CDR3 region: CASSQENLLIGQYF. For the CDR3, the DNA is TGCGCCAGCAGCCAAGAAAATCTCCTGATCGGGCAGTACTTC.

V usage is TRBV5-6 and J usage is TRBJ2-1; D call uncertain. Trimming removed 0 bases from V and 8 bases from J, with 6 bases in between. CDR3 length: 12 amino acids. Germline V gives CDR1 SGHDT, CDR2 YYEEEE. This chain's CDR3 is CASSLDGDEQFF. In nucleotides, the CDR3 is TGTGCCAGCAGCTTGGACGGCGATGAGCAGTTCTTC.

The V and J genes are TRBV7-9 and TRBJ2-1; D is possibly TRBD1 (5 bases). This CDR3 region has 15 residues. CDR1 and CDR2 (germline): SEHNR, FQNEAQ (reference sequence). The V and J ends lost 2 bases and 2 bases respectively, with 10 bases between them. The CDR3 DNA sequence: TGTGCCAGCAGCTTACTCAGGGTCCCCTACAATGAGCAGTTCTTC. This translates into CASSLLRVPYNEQFF. The full variable domain, completed using reference TRBV7-9 and TRBJ2-1, is DTGVSQNPRHKITKRGQNVTFRCDPISEHNRLYWYRQTLGQGPEFLTYFQNEAQLEKSRLLSDRFSAERPKGSFSTLEIQRTEQGDSAMYLCASSLLRVPYNEQFFGPGTRLTVL.

This clonotype was observed a few times. CDR3 amino acids: CASSLDGGGSAYYNEQFF. CDR3 nucleotides: TGTGCCAGCAGTTTAGACGGCGGGGGGTCTGCCTACTACAATGAGCAGTTCTTC. The chain joins TRBV12-3 or TRBV12-4 to TRBJ2-1; 8 bases line up with TRBD2. The V and J ends lost 1 base and 3 bases, in that order; junction bases with no gene match: 11. The CDR3 length is 18 residues.

This clonotype was observed a handful of times. The V and J genes are TRBV20-1 and TRBJ2-3, with 10 positions matching TRBD2. Germline loops: CDR1 DFQATT, CDR2 SNEGSKA (reference sequence). The CDR3 loop spans 17 amino acids. Unmatched junction bases numbered 16, after V lost 5 bases and J lost 5 bases. The CDR3 is CSAPGLGSGGAKDTQYF. CDR3 DNA: TGCAGTGCTCCTGGGTTAGGAAGCGGGGGGGCCAAAGATACGCAGTATTTT.

The rearrangement joins TRBV20-1 to TRBJ2-1; TRBD2 matches 14 bases. Losses at the gene ends were 5 bases for V and 6 bases for J; bases not matched to a gene: 0. Per germline, CDR1 DFQATT and CDR2 SNEGSKA (reference sequence). The CDR3 contains 13 residues. Written as DNA, the CDR3 is TGCAGTGCTGGGACTAGCGGGGGCAATGAGCAGTTCTTC. Protein product: CSAGTSGGNEQFF.

The chain is built from TRBV9 and TRBJ1-1; 7 bases agree with TRBD1. V lost 3 bases to trimming and J lost 1 base; unmatched junction nucleotides: 6. The germline gives CDR1 SGDLS, CDR2 YYNGEE. The CDR3 has 15 amino acids. For the CDR3, the DNA is TGTGCCAGCAGCGAGGGGACAGTTGGGAACACTGAAGCTTTCTTT. It is translated as CASSEGTVGNTEAFF.

The chain has TRBV30 and TRBJ2-2; 9 bases are a match to TRBD1. The V gene's germline CDR1 is GTSNPN and CDR2 SVGIG (reference sequence). Losses at the gene ends were 1 base for V and 5 bases for J; bases not matched to a gene: 14. The CDR3 contains 18 residues. CDR3 region: CAWSGDDWTGARTGELFF. The CDR3 coding sequence is TGTGCCTGGAGTGGAGATGATTGGACAGGGGCGAGGACCGGGGAGCTGTTTTTT.